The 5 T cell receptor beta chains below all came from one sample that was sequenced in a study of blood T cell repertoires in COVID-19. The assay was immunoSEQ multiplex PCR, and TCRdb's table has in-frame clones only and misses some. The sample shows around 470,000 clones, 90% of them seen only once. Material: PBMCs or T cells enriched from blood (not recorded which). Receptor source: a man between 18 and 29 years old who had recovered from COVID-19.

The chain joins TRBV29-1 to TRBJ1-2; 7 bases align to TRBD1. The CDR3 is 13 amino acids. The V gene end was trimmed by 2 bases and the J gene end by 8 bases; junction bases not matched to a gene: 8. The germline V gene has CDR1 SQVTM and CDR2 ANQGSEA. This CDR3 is CSVEPYRGGGYTF. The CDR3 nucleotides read TGCAGCGTTGAACCCTACAGGGGTGGGGGCTACACCTTC.

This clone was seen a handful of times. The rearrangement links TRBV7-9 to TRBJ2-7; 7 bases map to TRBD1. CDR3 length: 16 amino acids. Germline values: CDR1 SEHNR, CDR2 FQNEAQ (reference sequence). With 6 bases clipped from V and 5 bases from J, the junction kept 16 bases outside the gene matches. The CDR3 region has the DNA TGTGCCAGCAGGCCCGGGACAGTCATCCCGGGGCACGAGCAGTACTTC. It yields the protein CASRPGTVIPGHEQYF.

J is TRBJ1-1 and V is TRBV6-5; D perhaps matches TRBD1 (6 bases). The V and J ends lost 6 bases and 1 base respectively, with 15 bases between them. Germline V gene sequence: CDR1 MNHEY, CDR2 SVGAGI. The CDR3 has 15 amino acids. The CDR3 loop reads CASRGVGQPNTEAFF. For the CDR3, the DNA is TGTGCCAGCAGGGGGGTGGGACAACCGAACACTGAAGCTTTCTTT.

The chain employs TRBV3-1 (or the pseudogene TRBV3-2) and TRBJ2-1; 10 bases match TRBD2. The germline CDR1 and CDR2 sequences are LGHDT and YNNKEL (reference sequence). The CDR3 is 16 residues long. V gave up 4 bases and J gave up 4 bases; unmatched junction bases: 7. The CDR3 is CASSRVAGGSYNEQFF. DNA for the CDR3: TGTGCCAGCAGCCGAGTAGCGGGAGGATCATACAATGAGCAGTTCTTC.

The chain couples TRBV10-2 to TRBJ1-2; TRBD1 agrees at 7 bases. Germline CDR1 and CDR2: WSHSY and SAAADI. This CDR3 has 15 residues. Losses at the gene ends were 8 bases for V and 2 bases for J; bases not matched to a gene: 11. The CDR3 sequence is CASGGTEKTNYGYTF. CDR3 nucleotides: TGCGCCAGCGGAGGGACAGAAAAAACGAACTATGGCTACACCTTC.